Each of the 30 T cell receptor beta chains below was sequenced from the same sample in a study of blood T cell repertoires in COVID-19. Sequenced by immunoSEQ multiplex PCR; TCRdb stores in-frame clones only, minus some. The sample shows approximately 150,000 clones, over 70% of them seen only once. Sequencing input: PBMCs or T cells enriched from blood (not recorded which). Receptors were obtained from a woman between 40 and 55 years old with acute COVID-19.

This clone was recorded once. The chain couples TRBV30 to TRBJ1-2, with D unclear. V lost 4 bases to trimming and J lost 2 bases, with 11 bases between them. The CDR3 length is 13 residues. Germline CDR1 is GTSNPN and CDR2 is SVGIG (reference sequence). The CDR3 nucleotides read TGTGCCTGGAACGCGGGAGGGAACTATGGCTACACCTTC. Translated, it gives CAWNAGGNYGYTF. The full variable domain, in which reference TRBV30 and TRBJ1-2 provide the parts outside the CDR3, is SQTIHQWPATLVQPVGSPLSLECTVEGTSNPNLYWYRQAAGRGLQLLFYSVGIGQISSEVPQNLSASRPQDRQFILSSKKLLLSDSGFYLCAWNAGGNYGYTFGSGTRLTVV.

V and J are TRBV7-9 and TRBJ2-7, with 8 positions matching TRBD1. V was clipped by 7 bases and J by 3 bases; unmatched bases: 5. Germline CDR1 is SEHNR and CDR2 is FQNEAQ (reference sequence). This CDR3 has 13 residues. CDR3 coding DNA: TGTGCCAGCATGGGACAGGAGGGCTACGAGCAGTACGTC. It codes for CASMGQEGYEQYV.

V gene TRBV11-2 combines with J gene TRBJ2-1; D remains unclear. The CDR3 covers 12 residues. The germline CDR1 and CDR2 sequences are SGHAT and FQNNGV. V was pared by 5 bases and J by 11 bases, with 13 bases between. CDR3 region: CASSDPTTKQFF. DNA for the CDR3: TGTGCCAGCAGCGATCCGACAACCAAGCAGTTCTTC.

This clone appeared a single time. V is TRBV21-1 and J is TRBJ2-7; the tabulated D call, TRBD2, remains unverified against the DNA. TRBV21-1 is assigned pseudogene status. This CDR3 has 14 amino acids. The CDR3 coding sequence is TGTGCCAGAAATAAATGGGAGGGCCTCTACGAGCAGTACGTC. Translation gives CARNKWEGLYEQYV.

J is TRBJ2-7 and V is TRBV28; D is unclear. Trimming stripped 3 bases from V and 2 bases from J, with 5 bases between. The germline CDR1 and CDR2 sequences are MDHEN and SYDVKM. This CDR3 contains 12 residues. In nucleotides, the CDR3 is TGTGCCAGCAGTTTGTCAGCCTACGAGCAGTACTTC. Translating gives CASSLSAYEQYF.

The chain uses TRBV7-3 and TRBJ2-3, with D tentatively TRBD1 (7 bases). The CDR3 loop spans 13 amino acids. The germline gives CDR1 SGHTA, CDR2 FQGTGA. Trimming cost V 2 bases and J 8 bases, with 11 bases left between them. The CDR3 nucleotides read TGTGCCAGCAGCTTAGGAGGGGGCGGTACGCAGTATTTT. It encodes CASSLGGGGTQYF.

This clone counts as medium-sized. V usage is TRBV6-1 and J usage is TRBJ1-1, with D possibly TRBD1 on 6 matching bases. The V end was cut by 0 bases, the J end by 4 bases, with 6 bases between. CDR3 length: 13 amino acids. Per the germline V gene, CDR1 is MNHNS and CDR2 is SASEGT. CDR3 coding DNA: TGTGCCAGCAGTGAAGCAGGGGGCACTGAAGCTTTCTTT. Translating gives CASSEAGGTEAFF.

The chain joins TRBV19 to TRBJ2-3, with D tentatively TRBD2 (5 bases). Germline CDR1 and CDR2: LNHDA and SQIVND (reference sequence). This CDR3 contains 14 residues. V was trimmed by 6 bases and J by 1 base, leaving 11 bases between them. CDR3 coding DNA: TGTGCCAGTAGAGGACTCACGGGCACAGATACGCAGTATTTT. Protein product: CASRGLTGTDTQYF.

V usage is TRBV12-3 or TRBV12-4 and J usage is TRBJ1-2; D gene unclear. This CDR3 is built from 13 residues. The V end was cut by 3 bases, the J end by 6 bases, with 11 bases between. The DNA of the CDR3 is TGTGCCAGCAGTTTGAGGCAAATTGATGGCTACACCTTC. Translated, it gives CASSLRQIDGYTF.

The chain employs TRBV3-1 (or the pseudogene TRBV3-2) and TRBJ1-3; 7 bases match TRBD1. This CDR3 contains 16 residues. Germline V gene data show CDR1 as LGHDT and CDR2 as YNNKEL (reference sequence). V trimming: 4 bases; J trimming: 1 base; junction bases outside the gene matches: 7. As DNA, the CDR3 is TGTGCCAGCAGCCTTAAGTCAGGGGGGTCTGGAAACACCATATATTTT. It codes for CASSLKSGGSGNTIYF.

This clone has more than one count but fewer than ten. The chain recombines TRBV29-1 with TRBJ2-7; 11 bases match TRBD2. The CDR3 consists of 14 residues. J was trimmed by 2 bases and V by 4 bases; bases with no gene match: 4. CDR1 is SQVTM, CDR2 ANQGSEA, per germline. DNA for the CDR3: TGCAGCGTTGCGGTAGCGGGAGGGCCCTACGAGCAGTACTTC. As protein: CSVAVAGGPYEQYF.

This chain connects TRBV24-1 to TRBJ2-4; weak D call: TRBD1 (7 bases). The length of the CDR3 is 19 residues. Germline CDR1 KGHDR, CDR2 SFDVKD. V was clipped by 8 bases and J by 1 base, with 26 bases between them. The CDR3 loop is CATIPGAGGSAQAKNIQYF. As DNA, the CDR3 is TGTGCCACCATTCCTGGTGCAGGGGGGAGCGCGCAGGCCAAAAACATTCAGTACTTC.

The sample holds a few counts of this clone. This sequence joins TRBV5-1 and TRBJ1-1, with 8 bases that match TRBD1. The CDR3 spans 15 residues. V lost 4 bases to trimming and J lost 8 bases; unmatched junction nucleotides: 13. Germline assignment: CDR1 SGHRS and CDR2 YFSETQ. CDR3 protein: CASSADRAPSSEAFF. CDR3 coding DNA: TGCGCCAGCAGCGCGGACAGGGCCCCGTCCTCGGAAGCTTTCTTT.

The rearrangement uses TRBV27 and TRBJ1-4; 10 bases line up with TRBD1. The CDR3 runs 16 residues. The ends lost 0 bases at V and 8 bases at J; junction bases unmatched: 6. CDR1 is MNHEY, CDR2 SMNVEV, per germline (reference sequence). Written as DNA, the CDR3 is TGTGCCAGCAGTTTATCGACAGGGGGCGGAAGGGAAAAACTGTTTTTT. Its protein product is CASSLSTGGGREKLFF.

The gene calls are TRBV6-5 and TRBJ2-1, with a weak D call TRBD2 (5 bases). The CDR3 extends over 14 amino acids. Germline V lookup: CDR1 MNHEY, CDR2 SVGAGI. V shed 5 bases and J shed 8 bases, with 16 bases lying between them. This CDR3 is CASSPRRARDEQFF. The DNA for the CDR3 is TGTGCCAGCAGTCCCCGGCGGGCTAGAGATGAGCAGTTCTTC.

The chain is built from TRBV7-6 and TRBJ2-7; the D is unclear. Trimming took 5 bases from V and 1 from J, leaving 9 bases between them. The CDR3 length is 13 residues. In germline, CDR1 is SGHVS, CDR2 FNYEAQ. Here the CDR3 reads CASSTTRSYEQYF. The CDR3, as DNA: TGTGCCAGCAGCACGACTCGTTCCTACGAGCAGTACTTC.

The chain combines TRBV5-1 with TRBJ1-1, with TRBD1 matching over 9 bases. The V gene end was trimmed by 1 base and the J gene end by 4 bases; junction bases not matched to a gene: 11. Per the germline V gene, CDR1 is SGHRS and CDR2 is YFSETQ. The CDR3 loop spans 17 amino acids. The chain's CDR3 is CASSLTLGTGTITEAFF. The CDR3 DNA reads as TGCGCCAGCAGCTTGACCCTCGGGACAGGGACGATCACTGAAGCTTTCTTT.

Here the CDR3 DNA reads TGTGCCAGCAGTAGGTCAGGGGGCCTGGGGTCTGAAGCTTTCTTT. Protein: CASSRSGGLGSEAFF. This chain connects TRBV25-1 to TRBJ1-1; 8 bases agree with TRBD1. The CDR3 runs to 15 residues. CDR1 is MGHDK and CDR2 is SYGVNS in the germline V gene. Losses at the gene ends were 5 bases for V and 6 bases for J; bases not matched to a gene: 11.

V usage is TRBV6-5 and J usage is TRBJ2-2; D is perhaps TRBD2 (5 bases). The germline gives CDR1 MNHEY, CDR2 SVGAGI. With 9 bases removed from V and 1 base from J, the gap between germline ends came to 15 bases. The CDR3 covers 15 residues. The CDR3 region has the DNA TGTGCCAGTGGGAAAGGACTCCAGAACACCGGGGAGCTGTTTTTT. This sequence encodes CASGKGLQNTGELFF.

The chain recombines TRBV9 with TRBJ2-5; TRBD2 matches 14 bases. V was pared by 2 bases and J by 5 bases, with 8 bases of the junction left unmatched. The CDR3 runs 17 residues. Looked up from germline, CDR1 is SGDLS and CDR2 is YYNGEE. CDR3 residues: CASSVTGTSGSWETQYF. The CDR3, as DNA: TGTGCCAGCAGCGTCACCGGGACTAGCGGGAGTTGGGAGACCCAGTACTTC.

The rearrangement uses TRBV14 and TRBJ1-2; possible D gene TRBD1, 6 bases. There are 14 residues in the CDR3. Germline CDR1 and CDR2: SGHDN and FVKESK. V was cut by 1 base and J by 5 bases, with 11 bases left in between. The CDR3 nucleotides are TGTGCCAGCAGCCAAGTACAGGGCCCTTATGGCTACACCTTC. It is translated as CASSQVQGPYGYTF.

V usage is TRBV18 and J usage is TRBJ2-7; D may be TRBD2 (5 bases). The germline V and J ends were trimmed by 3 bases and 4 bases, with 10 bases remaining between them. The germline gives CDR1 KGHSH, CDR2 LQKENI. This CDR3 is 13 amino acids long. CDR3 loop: CASSPLREYEQYV. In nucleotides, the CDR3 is TGTGCCAGCTCACCTTTACGGGAATACGAGCAGTACGTC.

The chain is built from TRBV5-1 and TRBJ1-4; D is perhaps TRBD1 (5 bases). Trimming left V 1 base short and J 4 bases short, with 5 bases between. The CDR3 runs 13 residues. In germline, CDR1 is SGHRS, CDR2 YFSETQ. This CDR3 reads CASSLQGNEKLFF. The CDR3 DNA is TGCGCCAGCAGCTTGCAGGGTAATGAAAAACTGTTTTTT.

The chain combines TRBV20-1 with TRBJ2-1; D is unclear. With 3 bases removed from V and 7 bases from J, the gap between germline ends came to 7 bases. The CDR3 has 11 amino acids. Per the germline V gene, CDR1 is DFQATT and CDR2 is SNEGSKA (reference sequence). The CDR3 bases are TGCAGTGCTAGTATCCAGAATGAGCAGTTCTTC. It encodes CSASIQNEQFF.

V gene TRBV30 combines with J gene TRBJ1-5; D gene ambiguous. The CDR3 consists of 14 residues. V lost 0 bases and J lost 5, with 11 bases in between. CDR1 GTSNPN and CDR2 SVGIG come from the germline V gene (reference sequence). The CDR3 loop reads CAWSVPGMDQPQHF. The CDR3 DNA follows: TGTGCCTGGAGTGTACCCGGTATGGATCAGCCCCAGCATTTT.

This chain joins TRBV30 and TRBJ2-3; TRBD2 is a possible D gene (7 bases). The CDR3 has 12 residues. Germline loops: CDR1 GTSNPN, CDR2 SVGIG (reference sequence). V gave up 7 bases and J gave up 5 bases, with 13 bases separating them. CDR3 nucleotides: TGTGCCTTCCGGGGGGCCGGAGATACGCAGTATTTT. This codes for CAFRGAGDTQYF.

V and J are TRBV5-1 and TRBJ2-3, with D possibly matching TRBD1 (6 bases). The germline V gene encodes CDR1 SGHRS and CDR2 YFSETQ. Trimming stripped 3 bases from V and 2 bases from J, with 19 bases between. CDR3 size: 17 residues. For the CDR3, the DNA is TGCGCCAGCAGCTATGCTCTTCGCAGGGGCCTCACAGATACGCAGTATTTT. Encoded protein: CASSYALRRGLTDTQYF.

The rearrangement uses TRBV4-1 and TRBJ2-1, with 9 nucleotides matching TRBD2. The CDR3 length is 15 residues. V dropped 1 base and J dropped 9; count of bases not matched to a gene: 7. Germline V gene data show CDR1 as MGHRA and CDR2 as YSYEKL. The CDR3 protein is CASSQGREGLGEQFF. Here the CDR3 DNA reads TGCGCCAGCAGCCAAGGGCGGGAGGGCCTCGGTGAGCAGTTCTTC.

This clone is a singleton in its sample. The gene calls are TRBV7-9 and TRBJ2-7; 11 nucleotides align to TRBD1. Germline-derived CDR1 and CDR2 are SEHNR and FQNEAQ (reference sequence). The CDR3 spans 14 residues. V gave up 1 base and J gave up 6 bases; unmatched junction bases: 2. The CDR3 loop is CASSLGGQGGEQYF. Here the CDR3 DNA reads TGTGCCAGCAGCTTAGGGGGACAGGGGGGCGAGCAGTACTTC.

The CDR3 DNA follows: TGTGCCAGCTCACCCAAGGAGGCGCTGAACACTGAAGCTTTCTTT. Encoded protein: CASSPKEALNTEAFF. The chain has TRBV18 and TRBJ1-1; D uncertain. Trimming removed 3 bases at V and 0 bases at J, with 11 bases between. The germline CDR1 and CDR2 sequences are KGHSH and LQKENI. CDR3 length equals 15 residues. Looking up the rest from reference TRBV18 and TRBJ1-1 gives the full variable domain: NAGVMQNPRHLVRRRGQEARLRCSPMKGHSHVYWYRQLPEEGLKFMVYLQKENIIDESGMPKERFSAEFPKEGPSILRIQQVVRGDSAAYFCASSPKEALNTEAFFGQGTRLTVV.